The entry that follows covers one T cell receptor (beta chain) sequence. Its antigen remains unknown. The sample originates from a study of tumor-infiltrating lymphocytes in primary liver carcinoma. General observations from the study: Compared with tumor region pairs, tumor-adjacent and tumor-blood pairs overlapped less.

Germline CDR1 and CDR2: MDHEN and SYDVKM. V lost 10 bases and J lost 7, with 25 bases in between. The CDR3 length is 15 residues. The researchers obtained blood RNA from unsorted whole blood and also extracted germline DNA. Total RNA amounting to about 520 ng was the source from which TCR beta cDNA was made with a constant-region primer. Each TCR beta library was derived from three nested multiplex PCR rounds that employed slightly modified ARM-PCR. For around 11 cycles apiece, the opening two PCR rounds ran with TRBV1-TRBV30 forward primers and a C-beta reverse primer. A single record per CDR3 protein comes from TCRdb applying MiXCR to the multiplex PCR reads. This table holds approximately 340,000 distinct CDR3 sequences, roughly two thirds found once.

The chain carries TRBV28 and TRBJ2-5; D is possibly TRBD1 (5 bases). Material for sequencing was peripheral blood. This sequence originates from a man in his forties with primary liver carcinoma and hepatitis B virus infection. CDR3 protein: CANSPRGTDPLTQYF. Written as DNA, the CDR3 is TGTGCCAACAGCCCTAGGGGCACTGACCCACTGACCCAGTACTTC.